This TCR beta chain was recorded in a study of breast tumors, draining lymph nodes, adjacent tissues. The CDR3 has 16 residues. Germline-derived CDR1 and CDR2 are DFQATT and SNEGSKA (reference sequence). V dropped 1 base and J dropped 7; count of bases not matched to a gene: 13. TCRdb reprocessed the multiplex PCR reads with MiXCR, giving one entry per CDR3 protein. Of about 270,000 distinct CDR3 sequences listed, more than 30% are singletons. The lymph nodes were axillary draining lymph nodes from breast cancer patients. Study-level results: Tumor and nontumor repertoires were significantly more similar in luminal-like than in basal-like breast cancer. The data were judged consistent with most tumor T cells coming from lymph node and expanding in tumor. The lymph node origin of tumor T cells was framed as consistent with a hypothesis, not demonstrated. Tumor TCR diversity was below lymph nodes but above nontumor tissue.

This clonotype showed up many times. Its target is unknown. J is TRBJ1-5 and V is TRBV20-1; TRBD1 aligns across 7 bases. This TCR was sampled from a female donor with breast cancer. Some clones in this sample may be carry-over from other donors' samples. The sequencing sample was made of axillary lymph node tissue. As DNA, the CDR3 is TGCAGTGCTAGAGTAGTTAGGCAGGGGGTATTCCAGCCCCAGCATTTT. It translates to CSARVVRQGVFQPQHF.